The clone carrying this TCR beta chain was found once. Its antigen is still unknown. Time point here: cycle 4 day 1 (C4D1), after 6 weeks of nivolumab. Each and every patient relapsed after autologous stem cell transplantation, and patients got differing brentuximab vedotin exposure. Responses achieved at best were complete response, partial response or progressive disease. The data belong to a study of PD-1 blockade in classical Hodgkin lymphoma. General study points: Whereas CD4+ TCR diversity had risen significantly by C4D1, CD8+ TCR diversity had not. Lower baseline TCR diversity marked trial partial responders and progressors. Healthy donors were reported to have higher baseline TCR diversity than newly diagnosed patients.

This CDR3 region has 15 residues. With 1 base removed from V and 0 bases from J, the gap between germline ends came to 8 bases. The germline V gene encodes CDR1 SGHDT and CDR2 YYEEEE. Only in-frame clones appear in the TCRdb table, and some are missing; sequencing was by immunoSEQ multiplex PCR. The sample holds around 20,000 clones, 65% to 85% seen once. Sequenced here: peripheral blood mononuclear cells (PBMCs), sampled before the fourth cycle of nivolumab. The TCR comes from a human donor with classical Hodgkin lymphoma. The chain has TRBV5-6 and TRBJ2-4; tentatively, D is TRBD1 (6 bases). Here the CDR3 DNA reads TGTGCCAGCAGCTTGAGACAGGTAGCCAAAAACATTCAGTACTTC. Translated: CASSLRQVAKNIQYF.